This T cell receptor (beta chain) was found in a study of blood T cells in healthy people across ages. The trim removed 0 bases at V and 4 bases at J, leaving 6 bases unmatched. The germline CDR1 and CDR2 sequences are MNHEY and SMNVEV (reference sequence). This CDR3 has 16 amino acids. A second PCR of roughly 7 to 11 cycles used a sample-barcoded 5' primer and a J-beta primer mix. TCRdb used MiXCR to reprocess the 5' RACE reads, holding one entry per CDR3 protein. This sample yields 1,500,000 or so distinct CDR3 sequences, of which 55% to 75% are seen a single time; about 6.3% belongs to the top ten.

The sequenced material came from blood. This receptor was identified in a man between 18 and 35 years old in good health. The V gene is TRBV27, the J gene TRBJ2-7; 10 bases are shared with TRBD1. CDR3 sequence reads: CASSLSPGTGVYEQYF. The CDR3 region has the DNA TGTGCCAGCAGTTTATCCCCGGGGACAGGGGTTTACGAGCAGTACTTC.